This T cell receptor (beta chain) was retrieved from a study of blood T cell repertoires in COVID-19. Between the trimmed V and J ends, which lost 6 bases and 0 bases, there was a span of 23 bases. Germline CDR1 is MNHEY and CDR2 is SMNVEV (reference sequence). The CDR3 length is 19 residues. In the study's own analysis: Cell counts per sample came from amplifying reference gene primers. Data came from immunoSEQ multiplex PCR; TCRdb stores just in-frame clones and leaves some out. V and J calls and clone size are copied from that table; D and trimming were computed from the DNA. The sample lists tens of thousands of clones, approximately 82% seen once, with about 22% in the top ten.

Sample: peripheral blood. This rearrangement joins TRBV27 to TRBJ1-4; D gene ambiguous. The TCR was taken from a woman aged 50 to 60 with acute or convalescent COVID-19. The CDR3 region has the DNA TGTGCCAGCAGCCGAACCCCGCCCCGGATCGAGGCAACTAATGAAAAACTGTTTTTT. It is translated as CASSRTPPRIEATNEKLFF.